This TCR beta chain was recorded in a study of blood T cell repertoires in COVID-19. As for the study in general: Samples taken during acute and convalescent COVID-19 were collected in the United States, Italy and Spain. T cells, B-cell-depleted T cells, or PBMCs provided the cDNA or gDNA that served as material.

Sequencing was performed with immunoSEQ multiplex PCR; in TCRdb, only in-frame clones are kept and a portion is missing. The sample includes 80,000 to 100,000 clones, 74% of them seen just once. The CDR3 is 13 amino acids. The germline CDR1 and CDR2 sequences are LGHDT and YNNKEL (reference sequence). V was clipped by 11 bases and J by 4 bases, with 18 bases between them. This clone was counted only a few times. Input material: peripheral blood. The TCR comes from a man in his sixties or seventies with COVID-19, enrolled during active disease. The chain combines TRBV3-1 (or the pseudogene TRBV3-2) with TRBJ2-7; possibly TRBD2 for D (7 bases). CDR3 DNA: TGTGCCGCCGGGGGCGGGAGTTGGTACGAGCAGTACTTC. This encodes CAAGGGSWYEQYF.